The 27 T cell receptor beta chains listed next were all sequenced from one sample in a study of post-analysis software for immune sequencing data. Study results and limitations: The five TRBV segments detected at higher frequency in patients than in controls included TRBV5-6, TRBV5-1 and TRBV20-1.

Antigen specificity for these receptors is unknown. Unique molecular identifiers tagged the TCR beta cDNA libraries. MiXCR was run by TCRdb on the PCR reads, yielding one entry per CDR3 protein. The sample holds over 700,000 distinct CDR3 sequences; just under 30% are singletons and the top ten take about 0.5%. The sequencing sample was made of blood. These receptors were obtained from a girl aged 10 to 17 with multiple sclerosis.

Concerning this clonotype itself: At one boundary the junction diverges from the germline segment, which might be a read error. The chain recombines TRBV20-1 with TRBJ2-7; 7 nucleotides align to TRBD1. Germline V gene sequence: CDR1 DFQATT, CDR2 SNEGSKA (reference sequence). This CDR3 is built from 17 residues. The CDR3 DNA reads TGCAGTGCTAGCCTCCCGCCCAAAACAGGGGAAGCCTACAAGCAGTACTTC. Protein: CSASLPPKTGEAYKQYF.

V usage is TRBV13 and J usage is TRBJ2-3; D tentatively fits TRBD1 or TRBD2 (5 bases each). The CDR3 runs to 17 residues. Looked up from germline, CDR1 is PRHDT and CDR2 is FYEKMQ (reference sequence). V lost 2 bases, J lost 1 base, and 16 bases lay in between. The CDR3 coding sequence is TGTGCCAGCAGCTTATCCGGGGACCCCAGCGGCACAGATACGCAGTATTTT. The encoded protein is CASSLSGDPSGTDTQYF.

The genes are TRBV5-1 and TRBJ2-5; 7 bases match TRBD1. The trim removed 3 bases at V and 5 bases at J, leaving 16 bases unmatched. The CDR3 is 17 residues long. Germline-derived CDR1 and CDR2 are SGHRS and YFSETQ. The CDR3 spells CASSWVSTDREGETQYF. The CDR3 DNA follows: TGCGCCAGCAGCTGGGTATCAACTGACAGGGAAGGCGAGACCCAGTACTTC.

This clonotype was seen only a few times. V is TRBV20-1 and J is TRBJ2-1; 14 bases are shared with TRBD2. Germline assignment: CDR1 DFQATT and CDR2 SNEGSKA (reference sequence). The V gene end was trimmed by 5 bases and the J gene end by 2 bases; junction bases not matched to a gene: 2. This CDR3 is 15 amino acids long. This chain's CDR3 is CSASGLAGAYNEQFF. CDR3 in DNA: TGCAGTGCTTCGGGACTAGCGGGAGCCTACAATGAGCAGTTCTTC.

This chain links TRBV20-1 with TRBJ1-2, with a possible D match to TRBD1 (5 bases). Germline loops: CDR1 DFQATT, CDR2 SNEGSKA (reference sequence). Trimming took 6 bases from V and 9 from J, leaving 14 bases between them. This CDR3 comprises 11 residues. The CDR3 nucleotides are TGCAGTGCAGAAGGCGGGGCGCGCTACACCTTC. It is translated as CSAEGGARYTF.

This clonotype has a handful of counts. The chain couples TRBV6-2 or TRBV6-3 to TRBJ2-6; D assignment may be TRBD1 or TRBD2 (5 bases each). This CDR3 contains 14 residues. Germline V CDR1 and CDR2: MNHEY, SVGEGT. Deletions cut 10 bases from V and 4 bases from J, with 14 bases between. CDR3 DNA sequence: TGTGCCACCGGTTGGGGGACCGGGGCCAACGTCCTGACTTTC. Amino acid sequence: CATGWGTGANVLTF.

This clonotype occurred a few times. The gene calls are TRBV6-6 and TRBJ2-1; 11 bases fit TRBD2. CDR3 length: 15 amino acids. Germline values: CDR1 MNHNY, CDR2 SVGAGI (reference sequence). V lost 4 bases and J lost 7; bases outside the gene matches: 6. CDR3 region: CASSSLTSGGNEQFF. DNA of the CDR3: TGTGCCAGCAGTTCCCTCACTAGCGGGGGTAATGAGCAGTTCTTC.

The chain carries TRBV11-2 and TRBJ2-1; unclear D gene. This CDR3 is 13 amino acids long. Germline V gene sequence: CDR1 SGHAT, CDR2 FQNNGV. Trimming pared 6 bases from V and 6 bases from J, leaving 12 bases between. CDR3 in DNA: TGTGCCAGCAGTGTCGGGCCCCCCAATGAGCAGTTCTTC. This gives the protein CASSVGPPNEQFF.

The V call is TRBV20-1, the J call TRBJ2-3; tentatively, D is TRBD1 or TRBD2 (5 bases each). CDR3 size: 15 residues. The germline V gene encodes CDR1 DFQATT and CDR2 SNEGSKA (reference sequence). V lost 6 bases and J lost 3, with 19 bases in between. This CDR3 reads CSAASGTRVTDTQYF. CDR3 in DNA: TGCAGTGCCGCCTCTGGGACGCGGGTTACAGATACGCAGTATTTT.

This CDR3 is CASSYPRWLGQGETQYF. The CDR3 DNA follows: TGTGCCAGCAGCTACCCACGTTGGCTAGGACAGGGGGAGACCCAGTACTTC. The chain uses TRBV7-2 and TRBJ2-5; 9 bases map to TRBD1. CDR3 length: 17 amino acids. The V and J ends lost 4 bases and 5 bases, in that order; junction bases with no gene match: 14. Germline lookup yields CDR1 SGHTA and CDR2 FQGNSA. Looking up the rest from reference TRBV7-2 and TRBJ2-5 gives the full variable domain: GAGVSQSPSNKVTEKGKDVELRCDPISGHTALYWYRQSLGQGLEFLIYFQGNSAPDKSGLPSDRFSAERTGGSVSTLTIQRTQQEDSAVYLCASSYPRWLGQGETQYFGPGTRLLVL.

This clonotype was detected a few times. V gene TRBV5-1 combines with J gene TRBJ1-2; the D gene is possibly TRBD1 (6 bases). The germline CDR1 and CDR2 sequences are SGHRS and YFSETQ. This CDR3 comprises 16 residues. The ends were cut back, 0 bases at V and 8 bases at J, with 20 bases in the middle. The CDR3 DNA follows: TGCGCCAGCAGCTTGGCGGCAGGGCCCGGGGGCGGCGGCTACACCTTC. It encodes CASSLAAGPGGGGYTF.

This clonotype showed up just a few times. This rearrangement joins TRBV5-1 to TRBJ1-5; D unresolved. Germline values: CDR1 SGHRS, CDR2 YFSETQ. V was cut by 0 bases and J by 10 bases, with 11 bases left in between. There are 13 residues in the CDR3. The CDR3 reads CASSLDGPEPQHF. DNA for the CDR3: TGCGCCAGCAGCTTGGACGGCCCGGAACCCCAGCATTTT. The full variable domain, in which reference TRBV5-1 and TRBJ1-5 provide the parts outside the CDR3, is KAGVTQTPRYLIKTRGQQVTLSCSPISGHRSVSWYQQTPGQGLQFLFEYFSETQRNKGNFPGRFSGRQFSNSRSEMNVSTLELGDSALYLCASSLDGPEPQHFGDGTRLSIL.

This clonotype was observed at least ten times. The chain links TRBV29-1 to TRBJ2-5; 7 bases line up with TRBD2. V shed 4 bases and J 4 bases; nucleotides not matched to a gene: 12. The length of the CDR3 is 15 residues. The germline gives CDR1 SQVTM, CDR2 ANQGSEA. The CDR3 DNA sequence: TGCAGCGTTGTTCTCCAGCGGGAAGGCCCAGAGACCCAGTACTTC. It codes for CSVVLQREGPETQYF. Together with reference TRBV29-1 and TRBJ2-5, the CDR3 gives the full variable domain: SAVISQKPSRDICQRGTSLTIQCQVDSQVTMMFWYRQQPGQSLTLIATANQGSEATYESGFVIDKFPISRPNLTFSTLTVSNMSPEDSSIYLCSVVLQREGPETQYFGPGTRLLVL.

The V call is TRBV28, the J call TRBJ2-7, with 7 bases lining up with TRBD1. Germline CDR1 MDHEN, CDR2 SYDVKM. The CDR3 consists of 14 residues. V dropped 7 bases and J dropped 3; count of bases not matched to a gene: 9. This chain's CDR3 is CASNSWGQRYEQYF. In DNA form, the CDR3 reads TGTGCCAGCAATTCCTGGGGACAGCGCTACGAGCAGTACTTC.

The chain combines TRBV20-1 with TRBJ1-6; TRBD1 matches 7 bases. The V and J ends lost 3 bases and 7 bases, in that order; junction bases with no gene match: 9. This CDR3 region has 15 residues. CDR1 is DFQATT, CDR2 SNEGSKA, per germline (reference sequence). For the CDR3, the DNA is TGCAGTGCTAGTGCTAGGGGGCATGGGAATTCACCCCTCCACTTT. This codes for CSASARGHGNSPLHF.

This CDR3 is CAIKLAGTDTQYF. Here the CDR3 DNA reads TGTGCCATCAAGCTAGCGGGCACAGATACGCAGTATTTT. The V call is TRBV10-3, the J call TRBJ2-3, with 7 bases fitting TRBD2. The CDR3 consists of 13 residues. CDR1 is ENHRY, CDR2 SYGVKD, per germline. V was pared by 7 bases and J by 1 base, with 2 bases of the junction left unmatched.

This chain uses TRBV5-1 with TRBJ1-4, with unresolved D. V lost 0 bases, J lost 6 bases, and 12 bases lay in between. Germline V gives CDR1 SGHRS, CDR2 YFSETQ. The CDR3 length is 15 residues. CDR3 sequence (DNA): TGCGCCAGCAGCTTGGAGGCAACCGGAGATGAAAAACTGTTTTTT. Translating gives CASSLEATGDEKLFF.

V is TRBV6-6 and J is TRBJ2-1; TRBD1 matches 8 bases. With the DNA end fitting TRBJ2-7 better, the J assignment may be wrong. In germline, CDR1 is MNHNY, CDR2 SVGAGI (reference sequence). This CDR3 is 15 amino acids long. The CDR3 loop is CASGPRQGSYNEQYF. As DNA, the CDR3 is TGTGCCAGCGGCCCCCGACAGGGGTCCTACAATGAGCAGTACTTC.

This clonotype appeared once. The chain is built from TRBV28 and TRBJ1-4; D is undetermined. The CDR3 is 16 residues long. Between the trimmed V and J ends, which lost 5 bases and 8 bases, there was a span of 21 bases. Looked up from germline, CDR1 is MDHEN and CDR2 is SYDVKM. Written as DNA, the CDR3 is TGTGCCAGCAGTCCCTTGGAGCGTCTAGGGAGCGAAAAACTGTTTTTT. It is translated as CASSPLERLGSEKLFF.

This clonotype was recorded only once. The chain combines TRBV19 with TRBJ2-7; no definite D call. V was shortened by 5 bases and J by 0 bases, with 14 bases between the two germline ends. Germline V gene lookup returns CDR1 LNHDA and CDR2 SQIVND (reference sequence). The CDR3 spans 15 residues. The CDR3 here is CASSSGRRNSYEQYF. The CDR3 nucleotides are TGTGCCAGTAGTTCGGGCAGGCGAAACTCCTACGAGCAGTACTTC.

V and J are TRBV10-3 and TRBJ2-3, with 9 bases fitting TRBD1. The CDR3 sequence is 15 residues long. Germline loops: CDR1 ENHRY, CDR2 SYGVKD. Here the CDR3 reads CATSFSETGGGTQYF. As DNA, the CDR3 is TGTGCTACCTCGTTCTCTGAGACAGGGGGGGGTACGCAGTATTTT.

The J gene is TRBJ1-5, the V gene TRBV6-5, with TRBD1 identical over 7 bases. Germline V CDR1 and CDR2: MNHEY, SVGAGI. The CDR3 contains 14 residues. With 7 bases clipped from V and 5 bases from J, the junction kept 8 bases outside the gene matches. In nucleotides, the CDR3 is TGTGCCAGCACCAGAAGTCAGGGGGATCAGCCCCAGCATTTT. It encodes CASTRSQGDQPQHF.

The rearrangement joins TRBV25-1 to TRBJ2-1; 9 bases map to TRBD1. V lost 6 bases, J lost 9 bases, and 9 bases stayed unmatched. Per germline, CDR1 MGHDK and CDR2 SYGVNS. There are 14 residues in the CDR3. CDR3 region: CASRAQGAMGEQFF. The CDR3 region has the DNA TGTGCCAGCAGGGCACAGGGGGCGATGGGTGAGCAGTTCTTC. Full variable domain (rest looked up from reference TRBV25-1 and TRBJ2-1): EADIYQTPRYLVIGTGKKITLECSQTMGHDKMYWYQQDPGMELHLIHYSYGVNSTEKGDLSSESTVSRIRTEHFPLTLESARPSHTSQYLCASRAQGAMGEQFFGPGTRLTVL.

The J gene is TRBJ2-1, the V gene TRBV9; 11 nucleotides line up with TRBD1. Looked up from germline, CDR1 is SGDLS and CDR2 is YYNGEE. Trimming took 0 bases from V and 2 from J; bases not matched to a gene: 4. The CDR3 has 17 residues. CDR3 loop: CASSVVGGQGAYNEQFF. CDR3 sequence (DNA): TGTGCCAGCAGCGTAGTTGGGGGACAGGGGGCCTACAATGAGCAGTTCTTC.

V usage is TRBV9 and J usage is TRBJ1-2; 11 nucleotides match TRBD1. With V trimmed by 3 bases and J by 6 bases, 7 bases remained unmatched. CDR1 is SGDLS, CDR2 YYNGEE, per germline. This CDR3 comprises 15 residues. The CDR3: CASSGRTGGANGYTF. The CDR3 nucleotides read TGTGCCAGCAGCGGGAGGACAGGGGGCGCGAATGGCTACACCTTC.

This clonotype has more than one count but fewer than ten. A junction end diverges from the germline sequence, so it may reflect a read error. V and J are TRBV20-1 and TRBJ2-6, with TRBD1 as a possible D gene (6 bases). CDR1 is DFQATT and CDR2 is SNEGSKA in the germline V gene (reference sequence). This CDR3 contains 15 residues. Written as DNA, the CDR3 is TGCAGTGCAAAAAACCAGGGGTCCGGGGCCAACATCCTGACTTTC. This translates into CSAKNQGSGANILTF.

The rearrangement links TRBV12-3 or TRBV12-4 to TRBJ1-5; D ambiguous. The V gene lost 8 bases and the J gene lost 6 bases, with 11 bases spanning the gap. The CDR3 totals 12 residues. As DNA, the CDR3 is TGTGCCAGCTGCAAGGCGGCTCAGCCCCAGCATTTT. Its protein product is CASCKAAQPQHF.